A single sample is the source of the 9 T cell receptor beta chains below, sequenced in a study of T cell repertoires in cytomegalovirus infection (dated by TCRdb to the late 2010s). No antigen has been identified for these receptors. Sample treatment or condition, as interpreted from the label and publication: in vitro stimulation with specific CMV peptide epitopes to enrich CMV-specific T cells. Sequencing instrument: Illumina HiSeq 1500. Through fastp at Q25 and MiXCR, TCRdb rebuilt clones from the public reads, retaining in-frame beta chains. Each CDR3 protein gets just one entry, which takes the most common genes and DNA from the rows behind it. The sample table lists about 55,000 distinct CDR3 sequences, more than 15% of them with a count of one. The ten largest clones take up 60% to 65% of the sample. The sequencing here drew on CD8+ T cells from cultured PBMCs, taken from culture after CMV antigen stimulation. These receptors all stem from a human donor in good health (CMV status not recorded). Some clones in this sample may be carry-over from other donors' samples.

J is TRBJ1-1 and V is TRBV28; D not resolved. The germline V and J ends were trimmed by 7 bases and 4 bases, with 10 bases remaining between them. This CDR3 is 12 amino acids long. Germline V CDR1 and CDR2: MDHEN, SYDVKM. Here the CDR3 reads CASKAGSTEAFF. For the CDR3, the DNA is TGTGCCAGCAAGGCAGGTTCCACTGAAGCTTTCTTT.

The gene calls are TRBV11-2 and TRBJ2-5; no firm D call. The germline V and J ends were trimmed by 0 bases and 1 base, with 15 bases remaining between them. Germline V gene data show CDR1 as SGHAT and CDR2 as FQNNGV. This CDR3 comprises 17 residues. The CDR3 reads CASSLEGSGNPQETQYF. The CDR3 region has the DNA TGTGCCAGCAGCTTAGAGGGCTCCGGAAATCCCCAAGAGACCCAGTACTTC.

CDR3 sequence reads: CASSQGGSGGFGANVLTF. Written as DNA, the CDR3 is TGTGCCAGCAGCCAAGGTGGTAGCGGGGGGTTTGGGGCCAACGTCCTGACTTTC. This chain connects TRBV3-1 to TRBJ2-6, with 10 nucleotides matching TRBD2. From germline, CDR1 is LGHDT and CDR2 YNNKEL (reference sequence). This CDR3 has 18 residues. With V trimmed by 1 base and J by 3 bases, 6 bases remained unmatched. The full variable domain, completed using reference TRBV3-1 and TRBJ2-6, is DTAVSQTPKYLVTQMGNDKSIKCEQNLGHDTMYWYKQDSKKFLKIMFSYNNKELIINETVPNRFSPKSPDKAHLNLHINSLELGDSAVYFCASSQGGSGGFGANVLTFGAGSRLTVL.

This chain joins TRBV11-1 and TRBJ2-3; 10 bases agree with TRBD2. Germline CDR1 reads SGHAT; CDR2 reads FQDESV (reference sequence). This CDR3 is 16 amino acids long. After removal of 2 bases from V and 2 bases from J, the junction contained 4 bases not matched to a gene. The CDR3 bases are TGTGCCAGCAGCTTACTGAGCGGGAGGGCCACAGATACGCAGTATTTT. Its translation is CASSLLSGRATDTQYF. Full variable domain (rest looked up from reference TRBV11-1 and TRBJ2-3): EAEVAQSPRYKITEKSQAVAFWCDPISGHATLYWYRQILGQGPELLVQFQDESVVDDSQLPKDRFSAERLKGVDSTLKIQPAELGDSAMYLCASSLLSGRATDTQYFGPGTRLTVL.

This clonotype was detected only a few times. The chain uses TRBV7-2 and TRBJ2-5; no clear D gene. Trimming removed 1 base from V and 2 bases from J, with 14 bases in between. This CDR3 contains 16 residues. Germline V gene lookup returns CDR1 SGHTA and CDR2 FQGNSA. The CDR3 is CASSLVLGIRQETQYF. In DNA, the CDR3 is TGTGCCAGCAGCTTAGTCTTGGGTATTAGACAAGAGACCCAGTACTTC.

This chain connects TRBV7-9 to TRBJ1-3, with a weak D call TRBD1 (5 bases). The CDR3 covers 15 residues. Germline V gene data show CDR1 as SEHNR and CDR2 as FQNEAQ (reference sequence). Trimming left V 5 bases short and J 0 bases short, with 11 bases between. This CDR3 is CASSLPGGSGNTIYF. CDR3 coding DNA: TGTGCCAGCAGCCTACCGGGGGGCTCTGGAAACACCATATATTTT.

This chain uses TRBV12-3 or TRBV12-4 with TRBJ2-7; D perhaps matches TRBD1 (6 bases). V dropped 5 bases and J dropped 3 bases, with 14 bases sitting between them. The length of the CDR3 is 14 residues. The CDR3 nucleotides are TGTGCCAGCAGTCTACCCGGGACAAACTACGAGCAGTACTTC. This gives the protein CASSLPGTNYEQYF.

V gene TRBV11-2 combines with J gene TRBJ2-7; D uncertain. V was shortened by 5 bases and J by 4 bases, with 12 bases between the two germline ends. CDR1 is SGHAT and CDR2 is FQNNGV in the germline V gene. This CDR3 has 13 amino acids. This CDR3 reads CASSRAVGYEQYF. DNA of the CDR3: TGTGCCAGCAGCAGGGCGGTGGGGTACGAGCAGTACTTC.

This clonotype was detected only a few times. V usage is TRBV7-9 and J usage is TRBJ2-2; 7 nucleotides align to TRBD1. V gave up 3 bases and J gave up 1 base; unmatched junction bases: 2. This CDR3 comprises 15 residues. From germline, CDR1 is SEHNR and CDR2 FQNEAQ (reference sequence). The CDR3 nucleotides read TGTGCCAGCAGCTTTTGGACAGGGAACACCGGGGAGCTGTTTTTT. As protein: CASSFWTGNTGELFF.